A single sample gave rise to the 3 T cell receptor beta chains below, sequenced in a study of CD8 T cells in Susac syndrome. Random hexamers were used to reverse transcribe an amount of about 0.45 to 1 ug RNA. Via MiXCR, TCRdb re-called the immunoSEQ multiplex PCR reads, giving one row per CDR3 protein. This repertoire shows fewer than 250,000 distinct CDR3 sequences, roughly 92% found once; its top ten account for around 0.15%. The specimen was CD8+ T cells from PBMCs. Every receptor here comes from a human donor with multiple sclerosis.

The CDR3 region has the DNA TGTGCCAACTTGGACGGCCTCTATGGCTACACCTTC. It yields the protein CANLDGLYGYTF. The chain employs TRBV2 and TRBJ1-2; D remains ambiguous. The CDR3 contains 12 residues. The V end lost 10 bases, the J end lost 4 bases, and 13 bases lay between the germline ends. CDR1 is SNHLY and CDR2 is FYNNEI in the germline V gene.

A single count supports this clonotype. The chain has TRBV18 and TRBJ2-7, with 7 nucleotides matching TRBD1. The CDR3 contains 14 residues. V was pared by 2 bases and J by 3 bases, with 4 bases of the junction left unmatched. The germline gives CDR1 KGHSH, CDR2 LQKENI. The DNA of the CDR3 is TGTGCCAGCTCACCAGATGGGGACAGCTACGAGCAGTACTTC. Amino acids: CASSPDGDSYEQYF.

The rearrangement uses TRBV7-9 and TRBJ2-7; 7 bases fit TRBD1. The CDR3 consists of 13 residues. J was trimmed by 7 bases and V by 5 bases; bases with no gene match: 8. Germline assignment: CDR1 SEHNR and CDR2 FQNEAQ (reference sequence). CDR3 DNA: TGTGCCAGCAGCGAATCAGGGGGTAGGGAGCAGTACTTC. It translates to CASSESGGREQYF. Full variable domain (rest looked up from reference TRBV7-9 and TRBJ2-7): DTGVSQNPRHKITKRGQNVTFRCDPISEHNRLYWYRQTLGQGPEFLTYFQNEAQLEKSRLLSDRFSAERPKGSFSTLEIQRTEQGDSAMYLCASSESGGREQYFGPGTRLTVT.